These 21 T cell receptor beta chains were sequenced from one sample in a study of T cell clonality in common variable immunodeficiency. Using immunoSEQ multiplex PCR, the repertoire was profiled, and TCRdb retains in-frame clones only, with some absent. The sample yields about 34,000 clones, without any singletons. The sample taken for sequencing was peripheral blood mononuclear cells. These receptors were taken from a person aged 18 to 75 in good health.

This clone appeared many times. The CDR3 goes on 3 residues after the read ends, and that part is filled in from the germline J gene. J is TRBJ1-5 and V is TRBV6-2 or TRBV6-3; the D gene is possibly TRBD1 (6 bases). Germline values: CDR1 MNHEY, CDR2 SVGEGT. The CDR3 runs to 14 residues. The V and J ends lost 6 bases and 6 bases respectively, with 15 bases between them. CDR3 region: CASSPQGRPQPQHF. Partial CDR3 DNA: TGTGCCAGCAGCCCCCAGGGGAGACCTCAGCCC.

At least ten counts were recorded for this clone. Read coverage stops 3 residues before the CDR3 terminus; the germline J gene supplies the remainder. The chain recombines TRBV5-1 with TRBJ2-5, with D maybe TRBD2 (7 bases). The CDR3 has 15 residues. Per the germline V gene, CDR1 is SGHRS and CDR2 is YFSETQ. V was trimmed by 6 bases and J by 4 bases, leaving 19 bases between them. CDR3 DNA, as far as it was read: TGCGCCAGCATCCTCACTGGCGGGGGCACAGAGACC. Translating gives CASILTGGGTET. The complete CDR3 protein is CASILTGGGTETQYF. The full variable domain, completed using reference TRBV5-1 and TRBJ2-5, is KAGVTQTPRYLIKTRGQQVTLSCSPISGHRSVSWYQQTPGQGLQFLFEYFSETQRNKGNFPGRFSGRQFSNSRSEMNVSTLELGDSALYLCASILTGGGTETQYFGPGTRLLVL.

This clone came up many times. The junction departs from germline at one end; a sequencing error may be responsible. The read terminates 3 residues before the CDR3 end, so the remaining end is supplied by the germline J gene. This rearrangement joins TRBV7-9 to TRBJ2-7; tentatively, D is TRBD1 (6 bases). The germline CDR1 and CDR2 sequences are SEHNR and FQNEAQ (reference sequence). The CDR3 spans 13 residues. The CDR3 sequence: CSSSLEGAYEQYF. The part of the CDR3 DNA that was read is TGTTCCAGCAGCTTAGAGGGGGCCTACGAG.

There are many counts of this clone. The read ends 3 residues shy of where the CDR3 ends; the end is completed using the germline J gene. The V gene is TRBV7-9, the J gene TRBJ1-2; TRBD1 aligns across 10 bases. CDR1 is SEHNR, CDR2 FQNEAQ, per germline (reference sequence). This CDR3 is 12 amino acids long. CDR3 sequence: CASSPRTGGYTF. The DNA read from the CDR3 is TGTGCCAGCAGCCCTCGGACAGGGGGA.

This clone was counted ten times or more. The CDR3 goes on 3 residues after the read ends, and that part is filled in from the germline J gene. The chain is built from TRBV7-9 and TRBJ1-1; D gene uncertain. The CDR3 runs to 11 residues. Germline assignment: CDR1 SEHNR and CDR2 FQNEAQ (reference sequence). V lost 10 bases to trimming and J lost 6 bases, with 12 bases between them. The covered CDR3 bases are TGTGCCACCGTCCGAGGCTCTGAA. It specifies CATVRGSE. The whole CDR3 region reads CATVRGSEAFF.

This clone was counted at least ten times. The read halts 3 residues ahead of the CDR3 end, with the missing end drawn from the germline J gene. The chain joins TRBV7-9 to TRBJ2-3; possible D gene TRBD2, 5 bases. Trimming stripped 1 base from V and 4 bases from J, with 9 bases between. Germline V CDR1 and CDR2: SEHNR, FQNEAQ (reference sequence). This CDR3 has 14 amino acids. The CDR3 is CASSLDFSADTQYF. The CDR3 DNA, read in part, is TGTGCCAGCAGCTTAGATTTTAGCGCAGATACG.

This clone was counted ten times or more. Sequencing ends 3 residues short of the CDR3 end; the germline J gene provides the rest. This chain joins TRBV12-3 or TRBV12-4 and TRBJ1-2; possible D gene TRBD1, 6 bases. The CDR3 length is 14 residues. Trimming removed 7 bases at V and 5 bases at J, with 17 bases between. CDR3 DNA, as far as it was read: TGTGCCAGCACCCCACAGGGCCCCGCTTATGGC. As protein: CASTPQGPAYG. The CDR3 reads in full as CASTPQGPAYGYTF.

By sample fraction, this clone is medium-sized. The DNA ends 3 residues before the CDR3 does, and the rest of the CDR3 is filled in from the germline J gene. The rearrangement joins TRBV12-3 or TRBV12-4 to TRBJ1-1; TRBD1 aligns across 7 bases. The CDR3 consists of 13 residues. The DNA read from the CDR3 is TGTGCCAGCAGTTCCCGATCACAGGGGGAA. Protein: CASSSRSQGE. The entire CDR3 protein is CASSSRSQGEAFF.

This clone was recorded many times. Coverage ceases 3 residues before the CDR3 finishes, and the germline J gene fills in the end. The V and J genes are TRBV7-2 and TRBJ2-1; D call uncertain. V lost 7 bases and J lost 0, with 7 bases in between. The CDR3 is made up of 13 amino acids. Per the germline V gene, CDR1 is SGHTA and CDR2 is FQGNSA. The CDR3 here is CASTRYSYNEQFF. CDR3 bases read: TGTGCCAGCACACGGTACTCCTACAATGAG.

This clone was seen ten or more times. The CDR3 end falls 3 residues outside the read, so it is completed with the germline J gene. This rearrangement joins TRBV3-1 (or the pseudogene TRBV3-2) to TRBJ2-7; weak D call: TRBD2 (5 bases). The germline gives CDR1 LGHDT, CDR2 YNNKEL (reference sequence). V was clipped by 3 bases and J by 5 bases, with 14 bases between them. This CDR3 is built from 14 residues. CDR3 DNA (partial): TGTGCCAGCAGCCACGGCCAAGCGCGGGACGAG. Its translation is CASSHGQARDE. The complete CDR3 sequence is CASSHGQARDEQYF.

This clone appeared many times. The read falls 3 residues short of the CDR3 end, and the missing part is taken from the germline J gene. The rearrangement joins TRBV2 to TRBJ1-2; 8 positions match TRBD1. CDR3 length equals 14 residues. Germline CDR1 and CDR2: SNHLY and FYNNEI. The junction had 6 bases not matched to a gene; V was cut back by 6 bases and J by 3 bases. The DNA read from the CDR3 is TGTGCCAGCAGCCCGGCAGGGGGCTACTATGGC. Its protein product is CASSPAGGYYG. The full CDR3 reads CASSPAGGYYGYTF. Drawing the rest from reference TRBV2 and TRBJ1-2, the complete variable domain is EPEVTQTPSHQVTQMGQEVILRCVPISNHLYFYWYRQILGQKVEFLVSFYNNEISEKSEIFDDQFSVERPDGSNFTLKIRSTKLEDSAMYFCASSPAGGYYGYTFGSGTRLTVV.

Comment on this clone: The CDR3 goes on 3 residues after the read ends, and that part is filled in from the germline J gene. The chain links TRBV20-1 to TRBJ1-1, with a tentative D call TRBD1 (5 bases). This CDR3 region has 12 residues. Trimming took 1 base from V and 5 from J, leaving 8 bases between them. Germline CDR1 reads DFQATT; CDR2 reads SNEGSKA (reference sequence). Partial CDR3 DNA: TGCAGTGCTAGAGTCCGGGGGACTGAA. It specifies CSARVRGTE. The full CDR3 sequence reads CSARVRGTEAFF.

This clone was recorded at least ten times. The CDR3 end lies 3 residues beyond the end of the read and is filled in from the germline J gene. The chain is built from TRBV19 and TRBJ2-7; 11 bases agree with TRBD2. The CDR3 has 14 amino acids. The germline gives CDR1 LNHDA, CDR2 SQIVND (reference sequence). V lost 3 bases to trimming and J lost 6 bases; unmatched junction nucleotides: 4. The DNA read from the CDR3 is TGTGCCAGTAGTATCGCCGGACTAGCGGGCGAG. It encodes CASSIAGLAGE. The full CDR3 sequence reads CASSIAGLAGEQYF.

The sample holds a few counts of this clone. Coverage ceases 3 residues before the CDR3 finishes, and the germline J gene fills in the end. V and J are TRBV7-9 and TRBJ2-7; D is unclear. In germline, CDR1 is SEHNR, CDR2 FQNEAQ (reference sequence). The CDR3 runs to 11 residues. Deletions cut 0 bases from V and 6 bases from J, with 3 bases between. CDR3 loop: CASSLAAEQYF. CDR3 bases read: TGTGCCAGCAGCTTAGCGGCCGAG.

This clone was observed at least ten times. The read stops 3 residues short of the end of the CDR3; the missing end is completed from the germline J gene. The chain recombines TRBV12-3 or TRBV12-4 with TRBJ1-2; no definite D call. Trimming removed 7 bases from V and 7 bases from J, with 16 bases in between. This CDR3 is built from 13 residues. This chain's CDR3 is CASKKTGGPGYTF. CDR3 DNA (partial): TGTGCCAGCAAGAAGACGGGCGGGCCTGGC.

This clone was counted many times. The CDR3 extends 3 residues past the end of the read, so its final part is completed from the germline J gene. This chain joins TRBV13 and TRBJ1-1; the match to TRBD1 covers 7 bases. The CDR3 runs 14 residues. Germline loops: CDR1 PRHDT, CDR2 FYEKMQ (reference sequence). The V and J ends lost 6 bases and 4 bases, in that order; junction bases with no gene match: 8. The sequenced part of the CDR3 DNA is TGTGCCAGCAGGAAAGGGGGCGCGAGCACTGAA. Protein product: CASRKGGASTE. The whole CDR3 reads CASRKGGASTEAFF.

This clone was observed many times. One end of the junction does not line up with germline, which may come from a read error. Sequencing ends 3 residues short of the CDR3 end; the germline J gene provides the rest. This rearrangement joins TRBV4-2 to TRBJ2-7, with D possibly matching TRBD2 (6 bases). Germline assignment: CDR1 LGHNA and CDR2 YNFKEQ. The CDR3 covers 14 residues. The sequenced part of the CDR3 DNA is TGCGCCAGCAGCCAAGAGAAGGGACTCTACGAG. This sequence encodes CASSQEKGLYE. The CDR3 reads in full as CASSQEKGLYEQYF.

This clone appeared many times. Read sequence stops 3 residues before the CDR3 end, and the germline J gene provides the missing end. This chain links TRBV11-3 with TRBJ1-5; weak D call: TRBD1 (6 bases). Germline CDR1 is SGHNT and CDR2 is YENEEA. V was clipped by 5 bases and J by 6 bases, with 14 bases between them. CDR3 length: 14 amino acids. The CDR3 bases that were read are TGTGCCAGCAGCCGATTCAGGGGAAGTCAGCCC. Translation gives CASSRFRGSQP. From start to end, the CDR3 is CASSRFRGSQPQHF.

This clone has at least ten counts. The sequenced fragment ends 3 residues before the CDR3 boundary, so the rest is inferred from the germline J gene. The genes are TRBV23-1 and TRBJ2-1; D remains unclear. TRBV23-1 has ORF status, its function being uncertain. The CDR3 is 13 amino acids. Trimming shortened V by 9 bases and J by 0 bases, and 9 bases separated the two germline ends. CDR3: CASADISYNEQFF. The part of the CDR3 DNA that was read is TGCGCCAGTGCCGACATCTCCTACAATGAG.

This clone has ten or more counts. The missing CDR3 end, 3 residues past where the read stops, is filled in from the germline J gene. This sequence joins TRBV10-3 and TRBJ1-1, with 12 bases identical to TRBD1. The CDR3 is 17 residues long. V lost 0 bases, J lost 0 bases, and 2 bases stayed unmatched. Germline V gene sequence: CDR1 ENHRY, CDR2 SYGVKD. The sequenced CDR3 bases are TGTGCCATCAGTGAGTCGGGGACAGGGGGCCTGAACACTGAA. Its protein is CAISESGTGGLNTE. The complete CDR3 reads CAISESGTGGLNTEAFF.

This clone was seen at least ten times. The read ends 3 residues before the CDR3 terminus; that terminus is restored from the germline J gene. The J gene is TRBJ1-5, the V gene TRBV3-1 (or the pseudogene TRBV3-2); 8 bases are a match to TRBD1. CDR1 is LGHDT, CDR2 YNNKEL, per germline (reference sequence). This CDR3 has 19 amino acids. V was pared by 1 base and J by 4 bases, with 15 bases of the junction left unmatched. The CDR3 region is CASSQVGGKQGGCNQPQHF. Incomplete CDR3 DNA: TGTGCCAGCAGCCAAGTCGGGGGAAAACAGGGGGGTTGTAATCAGCCC.